Shown below are 3 T cell receptor beta chains from a single sample sequenced in a study of T cell repertoires in cytomegalovirus infection (dated by TCRdb to between 2018 and 2021). Instrument on record: Illumina HiSeq 1500. TCRdb's own reprocessing of the public reads used fastp at Q25 and MiXCR and kept productive beta chains. Here each entry gathers all rows of one CDR3 protein and keeps the most common genes and DNA. For this sample there are approximately 200,000 distinct CDR3 sequences; roughly 27% appear just once. About 31% of the sample lies in the top ten. Sequencing was performed on PBMCs. These receptor sequences come from a human donor in good health (CMV status not recorded). Some clones in this sample may be carry-over from other donors' samples.

This clonotype was counted between two and nine times. V is TRBV7-2 and J is TRBJ1-3, with 7 bases aligning to TRBD1. V dropped 5 bases and J dropped 4; count of bases not matched to a gene: 11. The CDR3 totals 16 residues. CDR1 is SGHTA and CDR2 is FQGNSA in the germline V gene. CDR3 bases: TGTGCCAGCAGCATCCAGGGGGACCTCTCAGGAAACACCATATATTTT. Its translation: CASSIQGDLSGNTIYF.

This clonotype was picked up a small number of times. For the CDR3, the DNA is TGTGCCAGCAGTTTTATGGGATTTAGCACAGATACGCAGTATTTT. It translates to CASSFMGFSTDTQYF. The gene calls are TRBV12-3 or TRBV12-4 and TRBJ2-3, with D uncertain. This CDR3 region has 15 residues. V lost 3 bases to trimming and J lost 0 bases, with 10 bases between them.

This sequence joins TRBV15 and TRBJ1-4; no clear D. Germline values: CDR1 LNHNV, CDR2 YYDKDF (reference sequence). Trimming took off 1 base at V and 6 bases at J, with 15 bases between the two ends. The CDR3 is 16 amino acids. As DNA, the CDR3 is TGTGCCACCAGCAGAGGGACCAGTAGTTCGGATGAAAAACTGTTTTTT. Protein sequence: CATSRGTSSSDEKLFF.